The clone carrying this T cell receptor (beta chain) was picked up many times. Antigen: not known. TCRdb reprocessed the RACE reads with MiXCR, giving one entry per CDR3 protein. The data contain about 82,000 distinct CDR3 sequences, under 15% of them singletons. The entry originates in a study of human T cells and chemical hapten exposure. The overall study: While the approximately 24-week study was under way, patients received diphenylcyclopropenone on the scalp every week. Patients, chiefly female, had alopecia areata, totalis or universalis. Study-wide results and caveats: DPC sensitization produced no change in TCRs with frequency above 1 in 1000. A positive correlation with patch test score was found for PT1 expanded TCR counts.

The time point denotes: patch test 3, about 24 weeks after DPC sensitization. Treatment specified: therapeutic diphenylcyclopropenone sensitization with weekly scalp DPC. This TCR came from a woman between 45 and 65 years old with alopecia areata. Some clones in this sample may be carry-over from other donors' samples. The sequencing used whole blood, collected in connection with sensitization to the hapten diphenylcyclopropenone (DPC).

As DNA, the CDR3 is TGCAGTGCTTATATGACTAGCGGGGTCACCTACGAGCAGTACTTC. It encodes CSAYMTSGVTYEQYF. The rearrangement links TRBV20-1 to TRBJ2-7; 11 nucleotides align to TRBD2. J gave up 2 bases and V 5 bases, and 8 bases lay outside the gene matches. CDR1 and CDR2 from the germline V gene are DFQATT and SNEGSKA (reference sequence). The CDR3 covers 15 residues.